Listed below are T cell receptor beta chains from one sample, sequenced in a study of vaccination effects on CD4 cells after COVID-19. Sequenced by immunoSEQ multiplex PCR; TCRdb stores in-frame clones only, minus some. The data hold roughly 68,000 clones, with 55% to 75% observed a single time. The antigens for these receptors are not known. The material sequenced was CD4+ T cells from PBMCs cultured without peptide, taken before COVID-19 vaccination. The receptors shown here come from a human donor who had a prior SARS-CoV-2 infection. The CDR3 runs from the conserved cysteine through the conserved F or W. A D gene is named only where the DNA matches it firmly. Size values are once, few and many counts, or a class for expanded clones, and some rows have none.

v_gene	j_gene	d_gene	abundance	CDR3aa	CDR3nt
TRBV5-6	TRBJ1-2	-	-	CASSRGGPRVWYGYTF	TGTGCCAGCAGCCGGGGCGGGCCGAGGGTGTGGTATGGCTACACCTTC
TRBV21-1	TRBJ2-1	-	-	CASSKHGTGCTYNEQFF	TGTGCCAGCAGCAAACATGGGACAGGGTGTACCTACAATGAGCAGTTCTTC
TRBV5-6	TRBJ2-7	TRBD1	-	CASSSDRHRQGQAAYEQYF	TGTGCCAGCAGCTCTGATCGACACCGACAGGGACAGGCGGCGTACGAGCAGTACTTC
TRBV11-3	TRBJ2-7	-	once	CASNLQGPQFEQYF	TGTGCCAGCAACCTACAGGGCCCCCAATTTGAGCAGTACTTC
TRBV14	TRBJ2-5	-	-	CASSQDWGQTQYF	TGTGCCAGCAGCCAAGATTGGGGGCAGACCCAGTACTTC
TRBV5-8	TRBJ2-5	TRBD2	-	CASNRRLAGRSGETQYF	TGTGCCAGCAACCGGAGACTAGCGGGAAGGTCGGGGGAGACCCAGTACTTC
TRBV28	TRBJ1-2	-	-	CASSPPTRPGYGYTF	TGTGCCAGTAGCCCCCCCACAAGGCCAGGATATGGCTACACCTTC
TRBV11-3	TRBJ1-1	-	-	CASSLAGVNTEAFF	TGTGCCAGCAGCCTAGCGGGGGTGAACACTGAAGCTTTCTTT
TRBV7-2	TRBJ2-7	TRBD1	-	CASSSFTGGASSEQYF	TGTGCCAGCAGCTCCTTTACAGGGGGCGCTTCGAGCGAGCAGTACTTC
TRBV11-3	TRBJ2-3	TRBD2	-	CASSSPSGSSVTDTQYF	TGTGCCAGCAGCTCACCTAGCGGGAGCTCAGTAACAGATACGCAGTATTTT
TRBV7-2	TRBJ2-5	-	-	CASSLVEAQYF	TGTGCCAGCAGCTTAGTTGAGGCCCAGTACTTC
TRBV29-1	TRBJ2-5	-	once	CSVAPPGGTQYF	TGCAGCGTTGCTCCCCCCGGCGGGACCCAGTACTTC
TRBV5-4	TRBJ2-7	TRBD1	-	CASSTYRGPGEQYF	TGTGCCAGCAGCACATACAGGGGGCCAGGAGAGCAGTACTTC
TRBV16	TRBJ2-1	-	-	CASSQILNSYNEQFF	TGTGCCAGCAGCCAGATTCTGAACTCCTACAATGAGCAGTTCTTC
TRBV23-1	TRBJ2-7	TRBD1	few	CASSQSVRRDRSSYEQYF	TGCGCCAGCAGTCAATCGGTCCGTCGGGACAGGAGCTCCTACGAGCAGTACTTC
TRBV19	TRBJ2-1	TRBD1	few	CASSKGRRGNSYNEQFF	TGTGCCAGTAGTAAGGGGCGCAGGGGGAACTCCTACAATGAGCAGTTCTTC
TRBV7-8	TRBJ1-6	-	few	CASSLNRESPLHF	TGTGCCAGCAGCTTAAACAGGGAATCACCCCTCCACTTT
TRBV27	TRBJ1-2	TRBD1	-	CASSVDRVRGYTF	TGTGCCAGCAGTGTGGACAGGGTTCGGGGCTACACCTTC
TRBV6-5	TRBJ2-7	TRBD2	-	CASSYSGGSSYEQYF	TGTGCCAGCAGTTACTCCGGCGGGAGCTCCTACGAGCAGTACTTC
TRBV5-8	TRBJ1-5	TRBD1	-	CASSSGQGRNQPQHF	TGTGCCAGCAGCTCCGGACAGGGTCGCAATCAGCCCCAGCATTTT
TRBV4-1	TRBJ2-3	TRBD1	-	CASSPRTGQGRGTDTQYF	TGCGCCAGCAGCCCTCGGACCGGACAGGGAAGGGGCACAGATACGCAGTATTTT
TRBV18	TRBJ2-2	-	-	CASSPPGRRPNTGELFF	TGTGCCAGCTCACCACCGGGTAGGAGACCGAACACCGGGGAGCTGTTTTTT
TRBV27	TRBJ2-1	TRBD1	-	CASSSGQGGDEQFF	TGTGCCAGCAGTTCGGGACAGGGGGGCGATGAGCAGTTCTTC
TRBV6-2/TRBV6-3	TRBJ1-1	-	-	CASSSLGAVTEAFF	TGTGCCAGCAGTTCACTCGGCGCGGTCACTGAAGCTTTCTTT
TRBV21-1	TRBJ1-5	-	-	CASSRVRGGQPQHF	TGTGCCAGCAGCCGCGTCAGGGGTGGTCAGCCCCAGCATTTT
TRBV9	TRBJ1-6	-	-	CASSVADYSGLTYNSPLHF	TGTGCCAGCAGCGTAGCGGACTATTCAGGTCTCACCTATAATTCACCCCTCCACTTT
TRBV2	TRBJ1-2	TRBD1	few	CASSAYRGNYGYTF	TGTGCCAGCAGTGCTTACAGGGGGAACTATGGCTACACCTTC
TRBV3-1/TRBV3-2	TRBJ2-1	-	few	CASSLPNYNEQFF	TGTGCCAGCAGCCTCCCTAACTACAATGAGCAGTTCTTC
TRBV6-5	TRBJ2-5	-	-	CASSSSETQYF	TGTGCCAGCAGTTCTTCCGAGACCCAGTACTTC
TRBV19	TRBJ1-6	TRBD1	-	CASSIGTGSRFNSPLHF	TGTGCCAGTAGTATAGGGACAGGCTCCCGTTTTAATTCACCCCTCCACTTT
TRBV28	TRBJ1-6	-	-	CASTERRGGSPLHF	TGTGCCAGCACCGAGCGCAGGGGAGGTTCACCCCTCCACTTT
TRBV15	TRBJ2-2	-	-	CATSRVRGSGLGTGELFF	TGTGCCACCAGCAGAGTTAGGGGGTCAGGGCTTGGCACCGGGGAGCTGTTTTTT
TRBV25-1	TRBJ2-5	TRBD1	-	CASSEGTVQYQETQYF	TGTGCCAGCAGTGAGGGGACAGTCCAGTACCAAGAGACCCAGTACTTC
TRBV9	TRBJ1-2	TRBD1	-	CASSPGGQAYGYTF	TGTGCCAGCAGCCCCGGCGGACAGGCCTATGGCTACACCTTC
TRBV15	TRBJ2-1	-	-	CATSRERPGNEQFF	TGTGCCACCAGCAGAGAACGGCCTGGAAATGAGCAGTTCTTC
TRBV6-1	TRBJ2-7	-	-	CASSEGQYEQYF	TGTGCCAGCAGTGAAGGGCAGTACGAGCAGTACTTC
TRBV9	TRBJ2-1	-	-	CASSPGSYNEQFF	TGTGCCAGCAGCCCGGGATCCTACAATGAGCAGTTCTTC
TRBV11-2	TRBJ1-2	-	-	CASSLRPIDYGYTF	TGTGCCAGCAGCTTACGTCCCATTGACTATGGCTACACCTTC
TRBV6-1	TRBJ1-6	-	-	CASSESGPDSPLHF	TGTGCCAGCAGTGAGTCGGGTCCCGATTCACCCCTCCACTTT
TRBV7-2	TRBJ2-3	TRBD1	once	CASSLDTGTGITQYF	TGTGCCAGCAGCTTAGATACCGGGACAGGTATAACGCAGTATTTT
TRBV7-2	TRBJ2-2	TRBD2	-	CASRTAGGSTGELFF	TGTGCCAGCAGGACGGCGGGGGGCTCTACCGGGGAGCTGTTTTTT
TRBV9	TRBJ2-2	TRBD2	-	CASRYSGEETGELFF	TGTGCCAGCAGATATAGCGGGGAAGAGACCGGGGAGCTGTTTTTT
TRBV10-3	TRBJ2-1	-	few	CAISELGTDYNEQFF	TGTGCCATCAGTGAGCTCGGGACTGATTACAATGAGCAGTTCTTC
TRBV5-6	TRBJ2-1	TRBD2	-	CASSLLAGAYEQFF	TGTGCCAGCAGCTTGCTAGCGGGAGCCTATGAGCAGTTCTTC